The following is a T cell receptor beta chain sequence with its context. Its antigen is still unknown. Within one base of it there is no much larger clone, and no base qualities were kept. These data are taken from a study of shared clonotypes between healthy human individuals (dated by TCRdb to 2020 to 2021). For the study in its entirety: A few men and a couple of women, aged 18 to 49 years, made up the cohort. To estimate repertoire size and how much clonotype sharing occurs between individuals, the study deeply sequenced the blood TCR repertoires of five healthy adults. Leukapheresis yielded between about 0.9 and 8.9 billion PBMCs per donor. For each donor, three plates each were used for CD4 naive and CD4 memory, two plates were used for CD8 naive, and one plate was used for CD8 memory. To increase sequencing depth and limit assay-specific biases, TCR repertoire library preparation and sequencing were carried out by different laboratories using diverse techniques. Overall study results and their limits: Incomplete sequencing was indicated by rarefaction of sorted-subset datasets, despite the large sequencing depth. Sampling was restricted to blood, and TCR repertoires in tissue are likely to differ from TCR repertoires in blood. The small number of donors limited the genetic and exposure-history diversity represented. Roughly 5% of naive CD4, 3.5% of naive CD8, 2.3% of memory CD4, and around 0.42% of memory CD8 clonotypes were shared across a few donors. Pairwise subsampling indicated that sequencing depth was expected to affect the degree of clonotype sharing among donors. Larger estimated clonotype richness was generally found for naive subsets than for memory subsets. Clonotypes shared by all four sorted-subset donors showed higher generation probabilities than non-shared clonotypes.

Using the deep immunoSEQ assay, multiplex PCR amplified TCR CDR3 regions from genomic DNA. For each cell subset, the extracted genomic DNA was distributed evenly across all wells of several immunoSEQ 96-well plates, and each plate served as one replicate. For sorted subsets, each replicate PCR was loaded with about 200 ng genomic DNA, equivalent to approximately 27,000 T cell genomes. The purified libraries were quantified using a Qubit 3.0 fluorometer, sized with a Bioanalyzer 2100, and then quantified again using the KAPA Library Quantification kit. Each immunoSEQ 96-well plate was sequenced on its own single-read 150-cycle Illumina NextSeq 550 flow cell. Per the authors' processing: The immunoSEQ output contained only junctional sequences without quality scores, so filtering could not match that applied to full-length reads. To assign V/J genes and CDR3, sequences were annotated using PyIR, a Python wrapper for IgBLAST v1.9, with IMGT germline references. Reads were removed for weak V/J assignments (E-value above 1e-6), missing CDR3, stop codons, out-of-frame junctions, or ambiguous translated residues. A V3J clonotype was defined by an identical inferred V gene, J gene, and CDR3 amino acid sequence. To compute the percentage overlap between repertoires, the number of shared unique clonotypes was divided by the size of the smaller repertoire. Richness of each repertoire was evaluated using RTK rarefaction, the Chao1 estimator, and Recon v2.1 estimates of unobserved clonotypes. For all TCRbeta clonotypes obtained by the gDNA method from a few donors, generation probabilities were computed with OLGA. What TCRdb holds here is the immuneACCESS table cut down to in-frame rearrangements. Part of the clones is not present; checked against another copy, under half of the missing clones reflect an unresolved V gene, and the others are unexplained. Clone size and the V and J calls come from that table; the DNA yielded D and trimming. The sample profile shows roughly 680,000 clones; roughly two thirds of them were found once. The leading ten clones occupy more than 1.5% of the sample.

The CDR3 runs 14 amino acids, cysteine and phenylalanine included. The read is trimmed to its CDR3 DNA, 42 bases read in frame from base 1. The CDR1 and CDR2 encoded by the germline V gene (reference sequence) are LNHDA and SQIVND. Trimming costs V 5 bases and J 5 bases, and their ends lie 12 bases apart. Healthy HIV-negative adults with no recently reported acute infections or vaccinations were included as donors. Every donor was a Caucasian adult living in Nashville, Tennessee, USA. CD4+ T cells were enriched by magnetic negative selection; naive cells were then positively selected on CD45RA, and the negative fraction formed the memory subset. After blood collection by leukapheresis, PBMCs were isolated using Ficoll-Histopaque density gradient centrifugation and then cryopreserved in the vapor phase of liquid nitrogen. Analytical flow cytometry was used to check the purity and quantity of every magnetically sorted T cell population. From each sorted fraction, genomic DNA was isolated and quantified by UV absorbance on a Nanodrop 2000c.

Rearrangement joined TRBV19 to TRBJ2-2, and TRBD2 may be the D gene, going by 6 matching bases. The sequence came from a woman in her 30s in good health. Sequenced material: memory CD4+ T cells sorted from blood. Interpreted using the paper, the cell subset or site label stands for: CD45RA-negative fraction. The CDR3 has the sequence CASSAGRKTGELFF. The nucleotide sequence reads as follows: TGTGCCAGTAGTGCGGGACGGAAAACCGGGGAGCTGTTTTTT.